The 26 T cell receptor beta chains given below trace back to one sample, sequenced in a study of T cells in Graves' hyperthyroidism and ophthalmopathy. The CDR3 regions of TCR beta were amplified from RNA transcripts. First-round RT-PCR of the TCR CDR3 relied on the HTBI primer set. TCRdb independently ran MiXCR on the multiplex PCR reads; one entry per CDR3 protein. The table has about 480,000 distinct CDR3 sequences, over 13% seen once. The specimen was blood. These receptors were taken from a woman between 18 and 30 years old with Graves' hyperthyroidism.

This clonotype occurred many times. This rearrangement joins TRBV6-2 or TRBV6-3 to TRBJ2-4, with 12 bases matching TRBD1. The CDR3 spans 16 residues. From germline, CDR1 is MNHEY and CDR2 SVGEGT. The junction had 8 bases not matched to a gene; V was cut back by 2 bases and J by 9 bases. The CDR3 sequence is CASSYRGQGAVIIQYF. The CDR3 DNA follows: TGTGCCAGCAGTTACCGGGGACAGGGGGCTGTTATCATTCAGTACTTC.

V gene TRBV19 combines with J gene TRBJ1-1, with D possibly being TRBD1 (6 bases). The ends were cut back, 4 bases at V and 7 bases at J, with 10 bases in the middle. Germline CDR1 and CDR2: LNHDA and SQIVND (reference sequence). This CDR3 contains 12 residues. CDR3 residues: CASSTQGVEAFF. CDR3 coding DNA: TGTGCCAGTAGTACACAGGGAGTTGAAGCTTTCTTT.

Ten or more counts support this clonotype. The chain carries TRBV2 and TRBJ2-1; 8 bases are shared with TRBD2. V was pared by 11 bases and J by 16 bases, with 28 bases of the junction left unmatched. The germline CDR1 and CDR2 sequences are SNHLY and FYNNEI. The length of the CDR3 is 16 residues. The CDR3 nucleotides are TGTGCCTCCAACTTCCTCGAGATAGCGGGAACACTGAGCAGTTTCTTC. Amino acids: CASNFLEIAGTLSSFF.

Only a few counts were recorded for this clonotype. This chain uses TRBV24-1 with TRBJ1-1; D gene ambiguous. V shed 0 bases and J shed 10 bases, with 8 bases lying between them. The CDR3 consists of 12 residues. Germline V CDR1 and CDR2: KGHDR, SFDVKD. CDR3 residues: CATSDLQGRAFF. The CDR3 DNA is TGTGCCACCAGTGATTTGCAAGGGAGAGCTTTCTTT.

This clonotype was observed at least ten times. This chain joins TRBV12-3 or TRBV12-4 and TRBJ2-3, with D perhaps assigned TRBD1 or TRBD2 (5 bases each). This CDR3 contains 15 residues. V gave up 3 bases and J gave up 2 bases, with 12 bases separating them. CDR3 coding DNA: TGTGCCAGCAGTTTTGGGGGTTTGACCACAGATACGCAGTATTTT. This gives the protein CASSFGGLTTDTQYF.

This rearrangement joins TRBV20-1 to TRBJ2-3; no definite D call. The V end was cut by 1 base, the J end by 2 bases, with 13 bases between. The CDR3 covers 15 residues. Germline CDR1 DFQATT, CDR2 SNEGSKA (reference sequence). CDR3 sequence: CSARGGLINTDTQYF. CDR3 nucleotides: TGCAGTGCTAGAGGGGGATTAATCAACACAGATACGCAGTATTTT.

The chain employs TRBV7-3 and TRBJ2-3; 7 bases match TRBD2. CDR3 length: 15 amino acids. Germline V gene data show CDR1 as SGHTA and CDR2 as FQGTGA. V shed 1 base and J 6 bases; nucleotides not matched to a gene: 7. The DNA of the CDR3 is TGTGCCAGCAGCTTAATGGCGGGAGAGGGTGATACGCAGTATTTT. Amino acids: CASSLMAGEGDTQYF.

This sequence joins TRBV27 and TRBJ1-1; TRBD1 matches at 9 bases. Germline assignment: CDR1 MNHEY and CDR2 SMNVEV (reference sequence). CDR3 size: 16 residues. Unmatched junction bases numbered 6, after V lost 3 bases and J lost 1 base. CDR3 sequence reads: CASSFGQGRGNTEAFF. The CDR3 coding sequence is TGTGCCAGCAGTTTCGGACAGGGGCGGGGGAACACTGAAGCTTTCTTT.

This clonotype was seen more than once but under ten times. The rearrangement links TRBV3-1 to TRBJ2-7; 12 bases match TRBD2. J gave up 1 base and V 1 base, and 8 bases lay outside the gene matches. Germline V gene lookup returns CDR1 LGHDT and CDR2 YNNKEL (reference sequence). The CDR3 is made up of 18 amino acids. In DNA, the CDR3 is TGTGCCAGCAGCCAAGCTGGGACTAGCGGGTGGCCATCCTACGAGCAGTACTTC. Its protein is CASSQAGTSGWPSYEQYF.

There are many counts of this clonotype. The rearrangement uses TRBV10-2 and TRBJ1-5; 7 nucleotides line up with TRBD1. Trimming cost V 2 bases and J 11 bases; bases outside gene matches: 15. The CDR3 has 16 amino acids. In germline, CDR1 is WSHSY, CDR2 SAAADI. CDR3 in DNA: TGCGCCAGCAGTGAGACCCGACAGGGTCCGATCAGTTCCCAGCATTTT. Translating gives CASSETRQGPISSQHF.

The chain has TRBV5-8 and TRBJ2-1, with D possibly matching TRBD2 (6 bases). Between the trimmed V and J ends, which lost 2 bases and 4 bases, there was a span of 16 bases. Germline CDR1 reads SGHTS; CDR2 reads YDEGEE. The CDR3 is made up of 16 amino acids. The CDR3 DNA reads as TGTGCCAGCAGCTTATGGTCCGGGAGAGGGTACAATGAGCAGTTCTTC. Protein sequence: CASSLWSGRGYNEQFF.

This clonotype was seen many times. J is TRBJ1-5 and V is TRBV12-3 or TRBV12-4; D possibly corresponds to TRBD1 (5 bases). The ends were cut back, 7 bases at V and 3 bases at J, with 16 bases in the middle. This CDR3 is 15 amino acids long. The CDR3 DNA follows: TGTGCCAGCACCCTAGCCCGGGGCTCCAATCAGCCCCAGCATTTT. Translation: CASTLARGSNQPQHF.

In this sample, this clonotype turned up many times. This chain uses TRBV5-1 with TRBJ1-5; 8 bases are a match to TRBD1. This CDR3 spans 17 amino acids. Trimming at V came to 0 bases and at J to 7 bases, leaving 12 bases not matched to a gene. CDR1 is SGHRS, CDR2 YFSETQ, per germline. The CDR3 DNA reads TGCGCCAGCAGCTTGGCCCCACAGGGGGGAAACGGGCAGCCCCAGCATTTT. As protein: CASSLAPQGGNGQPQHF.

In this sample, this clonotype turned up a few times. V and J are TRBV29-1 and TRBJ2-3; either TRBD1 or TRBD2 may supply D (5 bases each). V dropped 6 bases and J dropped 2 bases, with 15 bases sitting between them. The CDR3 runs 14 residues. The germline CDR1 and CDR2 sequences are SQVTM and ANQGSEA. The CDR3 DNA reads TGCAGCGTCGGTGAGGGGCGGTACACAGATACGCAGTATTTT. It is translated as CSVGEGRYTDTQYF.

This clonotype has just a few counts. V and J are TRBV5-4 and TRBJ1-2, with D possibly being TRBD1 (5 bases). Germline V CDR1 and CDR2: SGHNT, YYREEE (reference sequence). Trimming stripped 0 bases from V and 10 bases from J, with 16 bases between. The length of the CDR3 is 14 residues. The CDR3 protein is CASSLAMPGRIYTF. The CDR3, as DNA: TGTGCCAGCAGCTTGGCCATGCCAGGGCGTATCTACACCTTC.

V and J are TRBV13 and TRBJ1-2; a weak D match, TRBD1 (6 bases). Looked up from germline, CDR1 is PRHDT and CDR2 is FYEKMQ (reference sequence). The CDR3 has 14 amino acids. Trimming removed 5 bases at V and 2 bases at J, with 12 bases between. The DNA of the CDR3 is TGTGCCAGCAGCCACGCTGGGGGCAACTATGGCTACACCTTC. Protein: CASSHAGGNYGYTF. The variable domain in full, completed from reference TRBV13 and TRBJ1-2, reads AAGVIQSPRHLIKEKRETATLKCYPIPRHDTVYWYQQGPGQDPQFLISFYEKMQSDKGSIPDRFSAQQFSDYHSELNMSSLELGDSALYFCASSHAGGNYGYTFGSGTRLTVV.

This clonotype was observed at least ten times. V is TRBV18 and J is TRBJ2-1, with D possibly TRBD1 on 5 matching bases. The length of the CDR3 is 17 residues. Looked up from germline, CDR1 is KGHSH and CDR2 is LQKENI. V was cut by 3 bases and J by 6 bases, with 21 bases left in between. CDR3 sequence: CASSPPVSGPRGNEQFF. CDR3 nucleotides: TGTGCCAGCTCACCGCCAGTCTCAGGGCCCCGAGGCAATGAGCAGTTCTTC.

A few counts support this clonotype. The genes are TRBV7-6 and TRBJ1-4; TRBD1 aligns across 7 bases. This CDR3 has 16 residues. The germline V gene has CDR1 SGHVS and CDR2 FNYEAQ. Germline trimming cut 1 base from V and 4 bases from J; bases unmatched to any gene: 6. As DNA, the CDR3 is TGTGCCAGCAGCTTAGTAACGAGGGGGCTTAATGAAAAACTGTTTTTT. Encoded protein: CASSLVTRGLNEKLFF. The full variable domain, in which reference TRBV7-6 and TRBJ1-4 provide the parts outside the CDR3, is GAGVSQSPRYKVTKRGQDVALRCDPISGHVSLYWYRQALGQGPEFLTYFNYEAQQDKSGLPNDRFSAERPEGSISTLTIQRTEQRDSAMYRCASSLVTRGLNEKLFFGSGTQLSVL.

The chain has TRBV2 and TRBJ1-2; the D gene is possibly TRBD1 (6 bases). Trimming pared 4 bases from V and 5 bases from J, leaving 17 bases between. The germline V gene has CDR1 SNHLY and CDR2 FYNNEI. The CDR3 sequence is 15 residues long. The chain's CDR3 is CASSASVGQTYGYTF. The CDR3 nucleotides read TGTGCCAGCAGTGCTTCTGTCGGACAGACGTATGGCTACACCTTC.

This clonotype came up a few times. The chain employs TRBV3-1 and TRBJ2-2; D unresolved. The V end was cut by 4 bases, the J end by 3 bases, with 9 bases between. The CDR3 runs to 14 residues. From germline, CDR1 is LGHDT and CDR2 YNNKEL (reference sequence). DNA for the CDR3: TGTGCCAGCAGCCCACCTGGAGACACCGGGGAGCTGTTTTTT. This gives the protein CASSPPGDTGELFF.

This clonotype was counted a few times. The rearrangement joins TRBV7-2 to TRBJ2-1; 8 bases are shared with TRBD1. In germline, CDR1 is SGHTA, CDR2 FQGNSA. The CDR3 length is 15 residues. V trimming: 7 bases; J trimming: 4 bases; junction bases outside the gene matches: 9. The CDR3 loop is CASMLGTGGYNEQFF. In DNA, the CDR3 is TGTGCCAGCATGCTAGGGACAGGAGGATACAATGAGCAGTTCTTC. Full variable domain (remainder filled in from reference TRBV7-2 and TRBJ2-1): GAGVSQSPSNKVTEKGKDVELRCDPISGHTALYWYRQSLGQGLEFLIYFQGNSAPDKSGLPSDRFSAERTGGSVSTLTIQRTQQEDSAVYLCASMLGTGGYNEQFFGPGTRLTVL.

This clonotype was picked up many times. The chain has TRBV30 and TRBJ1-5; D ambiguous. The CDR3 covers 13 residues. Germline lookup yields CDR1 GTSNPN and CDR2 SVGIG (reference sequence). V was clipped by 5 bases and J by 3 bases, with 11 bases between them. CDR3 DNA: TGTGCCTGGGAGGCGTCTCCCAATCAGCCCCAGCATTTT. Translation: CAWEASPNQPQHF.

This clonotype came up many times. Written as DNA, the CDR3 is TGTGCCAGCAGCGTATCCGACCGATTTTACTATGGCTACACCTTC. This codes for CASSVSDRFYYGYTF. The chain employs TRBV9 and TRBJ1-2; D remains ambiguous. The CDR3 runs to 15 residues. V was cut by 1 base and J by 3 bases, with 13 bases left in between. CDR1 and CDR2 (germline): SGDLS, YYNGEE.

This clonotype was seen at least ten times. This chain joins TRBV13 and TRBJ1-1, with 10 bases aligning to TRBD1. V lost 5 bases to trimming and J lost 10 bases; unmatched junction nucleotides: 13. In germline, CDR1 is PRHDT, CDR2 FYEKMQ (reference sequence). The CDR3 totals 15 residues. CDR3 protein: CASSHYLDRGRGAFF. In DNA form, the CDR3 reads TGTGCCAGCAGCCACTACCTTGACAGGGGGCGCGGAGCTTTCTTT.

V is TRBV7-9 and J is TRBJ2-3, with 9 bases matching TRBD2. The germline V gene encodes CDR1 SEHNR and CDR2 FQNEAQ (reference sequence). With V trimmed by 2 bases and J by 1 base, 4 bases remained unmatched. The CDR3 contains 16 residues. In nucleotides, the CDR3 is TGTGCCAGCAGCTTACAGGGCGGGAGGGGCACAGATACGCAGTATTTT. Protein product: CASSLQGGRGTDTQYF.

This chain's CDR3 is CASSLVVSRNEQYF. As DNA, the CDR3 is TGTGCCAGCAGCTTAGTGGTATCTAGGAACGAGCAGTACTTC. The chain joins TRBV7-9 to TRBJ2-7; D not certain. Germline values: CDR1 SEHNR, CDR2 FQNEAQ (reference sequence). CDR3 length equals 14 residues. V shed 1 base and J shed 5 bases, with 12 bases lying between them.